Presented here are 13 T cell receptor beta chains from one specimen sequenced in a study of human T cells and chemical hapten exposure (TCRdb year 2021). The time point label, as the study defines it: patch test 3, about 24 weeks after DPC sensitization. This sample's treatment or condition label indicates: therapeutic diphenylcyclopropenone sensitization with weekly scalp DPC. Library preparation was by RACE. TCRdb lists the instrument as NextSeq 500. In-frame beta chains were kept once TCRdb had trimmed the public reads at Q25 with fastp and called clones with MiXCR. Each entry is one CDR3 protein sequence, shown with its most common DNA and genes. This sample lists more than 150,000 distinct CDR3 sequences; roughly a quarter were detected once. Roughly 2.5% of the sample is in the top ten clones. The starting material was whole blood, obtained in connection with sensitization to the hapten diphenylcyclopropenone (DPC). These receptors were taken from a woman between 40 and 50 years old with alopecia areata. Some clones in this sample may be carry-over from other donors' samples.

The chain has TRBV7-2 and TRBJ2-1; weak D call: TRBD2 (5 bases). CDR3 length: 15 residues. The V and J ends lost 7 bases and 4 bases respectively, with 17 bases between them. CDR1 and CDR2 from the germline V gene are SGHTA and FQGNSA. The CDR3 spells CASKTGEGGYNEQFF. CDR3 nucleotides: TGTGCCAGCAAAACCGGGGAAGGTGGGTACAATGAGCAGTTCTTC. Based on the CDR3 plus reference TRBV7-2 and TRBJ2-1, the full variable domain is GAGVSQSPSNKVTEKGKDVELRCDPISGHTALYWYRQSLGQGLEFLIYFQGNSAPDKSGLPSDRFSAERTGGSVSTLTIQRTQQEDSAVYLCASKTGEGGYNEQFFGPGTRLTVL.

This clonotype turned up a few times. The chain employs TRBV3-1 and TRBJ1-1; 10 nucleotides agree with TRBD1. The CDR3 runs 14 residues. The V and J ends lost 4 bases and 4 bases, in that order; junction bases with no gene match: 3. Germline V lookup: CDR1 LGHDT, CDR2 YNNKEL (reference sequence). The CDR3 is CASSPGQGPTEAFF. For the CDR3, the DNA is TGTGCCAGCAGCCCGGGACAGGGGCCCACTGAAGCTTTCTTT.

V usage is TRBV20-1 and J usage is TRBJ2-1; TRBD2 matches at 11 bases. V shed 6 bases and J 0 bases; nucleotides not matched to a gene: 7. The CDR3 consists of 16 residues. Germline assignment: CDR1 DFQATT and CDR2 SNEGSKA (reference sequence). The CDR3 sequence is CSAKGLAGNSYNEQFF. The DNA for the CDR3 is TGCAGTGCCAAAGGACTAGCGGGCAACTCCTACAATGAGCAGTTCTTC.

This chain joins TRBV4-3 and TRBJ2-1; perhaps D is TRBD1 or TRBD2 (6 bases each). The CDR3 extends over 16 amino acids. Trimming left V 0 bases short and J 3 bases short, with 12 bases between. In germline, CDR1 is LGHNA, CDR2 YSLEER. In nucleotides, the CDR3 is TGCGCCAGCAGCCAAGAGAGGAGGGGGTACTACAATGAGCAGTTCTTC. Amino acids: CASSQERRGYYNEQFF.

This clonotype turned up a few times. The rearrangement uses TRBV10-3 and TRBJ2-5; 8 bases align to TRBD2. The CDR3 is made up of 16 amino acids. V shed 9 bases, J shed 0 bases, and the junction held 12 bases outside the gene matches. Germline CDR1 ENHRY, CDR2 SYGVKD. CDR3 residues: CAIKAGGASYQETQYF. The CDR3 coding sequence is TGTGCCATAAAAGCCGGGGGGGCCTCCTACCAAGAGACCCAGTACTTC.

This clonotype was picked up many times. This chain links TRBV20-1 with TRBJ2-1; TRBD1 matches at 9 bases. The germline V gene has CDR1 DFQATT and CDR2 SNEGSKA (reference sequence). CDR3 length: 15 amino acids. V lost 0 bases and J lost 4; bases outside the gene matches: 4. The CDR3, as DNA: TGCAGTGCTAGAGATCCGGGACAGGGTTACAATGAGCAGTTCTTC. This sequence encodes CSARDPGQGYNEQFF.

This clonotype was counted many times. J is TRBJ2-1 and V is TRBV28; the D is unclear. The CDR3 is 12 amino acids. Trimming took 0 bases from V and 10 from J, leaving 7 bases between them. Germline CDR1 MDHEN, CDR2 SYDVKM. In DNA, the CDR3 is TGTGCCAGCAGTTTATGGTACGGGGAGCAGTTCTTC. This translates into CASSLWYGEQFF.

The table lists this clonotype with a few counts. This chain connects TRBV20-1 to TRBJ1-5, with TRBD1 matching 7 bases. Germline trimming cut 0 bases from V and 2 bases from J; bases unmatched to any gene: 7. This CDR3 region has 16 residues. Germline lookup yields CDR1 DFQATT and CDR2 SNEGSKA (reference sequence). CDR3 nucleotide sequence: TGCAGTGCTAGAGATGGGACAGCCCTTGGCAATCAGCCCCAGCATTTT. It translates to CSARDGTALGNQPQHF.

This clonotype was counted only a few times. The V and J genes are TRBV20-1 and TRBJ2-5; TRBD2 is a possible D gene (6 bases). V was cut by 6 bases and J by 5 bases, with 19 bases left in between. Per germline, CDR1 DFQATT and CDR2 SNEGSKA (reference sequence). The CDR3 is made up of 14 amino acids. CDR3 loop: CSASRDRGTETQYF. CDR3 DNA sequence: TGCAGTGCCTCCCGGGACCGGGGGACGGAGACCCAGTACTTC.

This clonotype occurred a few times. The chain couples TRBV12-3 or TRBV12-4 to TRBJ2-1, with 10 bases lining up with TRBD2. The junction had 19 bases not matched to a gene; V was cut back by 8 bases and J by 6 bases. This CDR3 spans 18 amino acids. CDR3 in DNA: TGTGCCAGCGTCGATCGCGCTACCGGGACTAGCGTACTCAATGAGCAGTTCTTC. It is translated as CASVDRATGTSVLNEQFF.

The rearrangement links TRBV12-3 or TRBV12-4 to TRBJ2-1; a possible D gene is TRBD1 (6 bases). CDR3 length: 15 amino acids. V was shortened by 6 bases and J by 2 bases, with 14 bases between the two germline ends. This chain's CDR3 is CASSVMDSTYNEQFF. The CDR3 region has the DNA TGTGCCAGCAGCGTTATGGACAGCACCTACAATGAGCAGTTCTTC.

This clonotype occurred a few times. This chain uses TRBV15 with TRBJ2-3; 7 positions agree with TRBD2. V lost 10 bases, J lost 0 bases, and 4 bases stayed unmatched. Germline CDR1 reads LNHNV; CDR2 reads YYDKDF (reference sequence). This CDR3 is 13 amino acids long. Written as DNA, the CDR3 is TGTGCCATCGGGGGGAGGAGCACAGATACGCAGTATTTT. Amino acid sequence: CAIGGRSTDTQYF.

The CDR3 spells CAISESNGVNSPLHF. CDR3 sequence (DNA): TGTGCCATCAGTGAGTCGAATGGGGTTAATTCACCCCTCCACTTT. The chain recombines TRBV10-3 with TRBJ1-6; no definite D call. Germline values: CDR1 ENHRY, CDR2 SYGVKD. V gave up 0 bases and J gave up 6 bases, with 9 bases separating them. This CDR3 is built from 15 residues.